This TCR beta chain was profiled in a study of tumor and adjacent non-tumor tissue in lung cancer. A modified ARM-PCR protocol with three rounds of nested PCR amplified TCRbeta. TCRdb ran MiXCR on the multiplex PCR reads and lists one entry per CDR3 protein. Of under 150,000 distinct CDR3 sequences in the sample, around 66% are singletons; the top ten hold approximately 18%. Trimming left V 0 bases short and J 4 bases short, with 15 bases between. The length of the CDR3 is 15 residues. Germline V gene sequence: CDR1 DFQATT, CDR2 SNEGSKA (reference sequence). No cell sorting was done before RNA was extracted from the tissue.

The V call is TRBV20-1, the J call TRBJ1-2; the D gene is possibly TRBD1 (5 bases). Specimen: lung tumor tissue. The TCR comes from a man in his fifties or sixties with small cell lung cancer. The CDR3 here is CSARDPGPAGYGYTF. The CDR3 bases are TGCAGTGCTAGAGATCCGGGACCTGCGGGCTATGGCTACACCTTC.